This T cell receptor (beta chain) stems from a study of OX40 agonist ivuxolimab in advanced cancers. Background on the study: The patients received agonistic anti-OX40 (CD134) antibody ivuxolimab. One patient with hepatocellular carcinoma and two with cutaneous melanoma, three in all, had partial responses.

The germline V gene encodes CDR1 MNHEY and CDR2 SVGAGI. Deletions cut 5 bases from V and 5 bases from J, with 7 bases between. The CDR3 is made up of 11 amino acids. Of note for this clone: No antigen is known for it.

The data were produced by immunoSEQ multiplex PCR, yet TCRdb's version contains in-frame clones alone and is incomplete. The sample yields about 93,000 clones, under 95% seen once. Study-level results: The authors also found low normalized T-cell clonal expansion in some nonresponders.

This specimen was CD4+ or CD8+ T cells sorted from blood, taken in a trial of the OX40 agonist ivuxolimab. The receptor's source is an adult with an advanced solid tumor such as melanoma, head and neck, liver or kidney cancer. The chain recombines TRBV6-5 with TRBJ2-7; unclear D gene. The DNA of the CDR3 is TGTGCCAGCAGTCATCGACACGAGCAGTACTTC. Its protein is CASSHRHEQYF.